The sequence of this T cell receptor beta chain was determined in a study of CD8+ T cells in alopecia areata. Overall study context: Each day, treated patients took oral tofacitinib twice, at 5 to 10 mg per dose. Study results and limitations: In scalp, tofacitinib significantly decreased clonality and expanded CD8+ clones among the top 100. Many expanded lesional clones stayed in scalp and blood while on tofacitinib.

As concerns this clone: Its antigen remains unknown.

Per the germline V gene, CDR1 is MGHDK and CDR2 is SYGVNS. This CDR3 has 14 residues. Trimming shortened V by 7 bases and J by 4 bases, and 16 bases separated the two germline ends. The treatment denotes: oral pan-JAK inhibitor, 5-10 mg twice daily. Individuals with alopecia areata gave both lesional scalp punch biopsies and peripheral blood for collection. Investigators isolated RNA and reverse transcribed it into cDNA to act as the sequencing template. TCRdb keeps only in-frame clones here, not all; method: immunoSEQ multiplex PCR. The table lists approximately 170,000 clones, roughly three fifths of them singletons.

The V call is TRBV25-1, the J call TRBJ2-5, with D perhaps matching TRBD2 (7 bases). The material sequenced was CD4+ T cells sorted from blood, taken at week 4, from a patient treated with tofacitinib. The receptor's source is a human donor with alopecia areata. CDR3: CASTWGGARETQYF. The CDR3 DNA reads TGTGCCAGCACTTGGGGGGGGGCGCGAGAGACCCAGTACTTC.